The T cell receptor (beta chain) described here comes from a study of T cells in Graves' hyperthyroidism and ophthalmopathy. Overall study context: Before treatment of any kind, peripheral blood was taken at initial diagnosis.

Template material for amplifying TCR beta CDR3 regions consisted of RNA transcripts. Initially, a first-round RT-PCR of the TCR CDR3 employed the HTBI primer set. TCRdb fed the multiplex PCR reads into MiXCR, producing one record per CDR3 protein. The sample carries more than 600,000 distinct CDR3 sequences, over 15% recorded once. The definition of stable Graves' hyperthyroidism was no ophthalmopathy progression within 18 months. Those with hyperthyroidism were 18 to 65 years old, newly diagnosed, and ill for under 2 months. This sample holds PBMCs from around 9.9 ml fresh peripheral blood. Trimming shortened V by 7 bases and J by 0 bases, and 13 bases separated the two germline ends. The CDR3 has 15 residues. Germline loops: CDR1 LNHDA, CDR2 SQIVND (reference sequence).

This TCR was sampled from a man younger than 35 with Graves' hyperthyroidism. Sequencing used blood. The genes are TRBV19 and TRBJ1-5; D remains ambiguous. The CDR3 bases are TGTGCCAGTACCCGCGACATCCTTAGCAATCAGCCCCAGCATTTT. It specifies CASTRDILSNQPQHF.